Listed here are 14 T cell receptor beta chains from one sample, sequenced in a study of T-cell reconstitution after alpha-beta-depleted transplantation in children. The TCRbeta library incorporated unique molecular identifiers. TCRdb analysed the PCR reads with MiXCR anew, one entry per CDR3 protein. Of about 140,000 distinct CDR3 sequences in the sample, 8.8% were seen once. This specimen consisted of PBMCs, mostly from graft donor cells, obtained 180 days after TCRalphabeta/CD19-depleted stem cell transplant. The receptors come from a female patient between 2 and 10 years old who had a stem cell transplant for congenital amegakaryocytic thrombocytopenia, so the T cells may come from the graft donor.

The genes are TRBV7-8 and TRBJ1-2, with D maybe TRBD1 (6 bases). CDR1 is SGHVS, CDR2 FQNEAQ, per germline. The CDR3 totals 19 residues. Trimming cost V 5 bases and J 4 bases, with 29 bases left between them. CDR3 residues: CASSPRRVETGPSGYGYTF. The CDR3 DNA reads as TGTGCCAGCAGCCCCCGGCGGGTAGAAACAGGGCCGAGTGGCTATGGCTACACCTTC.

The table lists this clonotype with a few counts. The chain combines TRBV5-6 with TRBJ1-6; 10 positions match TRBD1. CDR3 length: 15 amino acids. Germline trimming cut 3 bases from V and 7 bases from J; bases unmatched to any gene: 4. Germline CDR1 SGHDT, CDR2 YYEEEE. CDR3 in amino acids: CASSWGQGTNSPLHF. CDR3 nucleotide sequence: TGTGCCAGCAGCTGGGGACAGGGGACAAATTCACCCCTCCACTTT.

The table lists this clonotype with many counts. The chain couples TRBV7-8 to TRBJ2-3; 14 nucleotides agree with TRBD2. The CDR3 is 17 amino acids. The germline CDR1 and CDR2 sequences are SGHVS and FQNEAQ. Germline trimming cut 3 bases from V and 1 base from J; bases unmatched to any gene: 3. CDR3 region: CASSLTSGGGGTDTQYF. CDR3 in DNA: TGTGCCAGCAGCTTGACTAGCGGGGGGGGTGGCACAGATACGCAGTATTTT.

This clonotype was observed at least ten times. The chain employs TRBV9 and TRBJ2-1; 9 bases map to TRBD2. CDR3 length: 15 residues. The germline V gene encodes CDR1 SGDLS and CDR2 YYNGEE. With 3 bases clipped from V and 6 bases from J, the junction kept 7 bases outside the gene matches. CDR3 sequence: CASSGVGLALNEQFF. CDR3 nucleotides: TGTGCCAGCAGCGGGGTGGGACTAGCCCTCAATGAGCAGTTCTTC.

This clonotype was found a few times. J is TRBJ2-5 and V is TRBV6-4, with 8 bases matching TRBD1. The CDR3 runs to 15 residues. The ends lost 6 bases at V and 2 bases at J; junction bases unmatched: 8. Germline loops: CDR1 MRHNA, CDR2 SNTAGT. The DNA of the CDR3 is TGTGCCAGCAGCAGTGGGACAGGCCCTCAAGAGACCCAGTACTTC. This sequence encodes CASSSGTGPQETQYF.

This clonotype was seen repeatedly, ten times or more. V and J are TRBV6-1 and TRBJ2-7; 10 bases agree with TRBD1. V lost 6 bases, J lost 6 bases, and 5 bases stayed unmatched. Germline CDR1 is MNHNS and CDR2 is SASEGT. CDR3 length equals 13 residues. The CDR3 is CASRPGTGVEQYF. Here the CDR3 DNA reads TGTGCCAGCAGACCCGGGACAGGGGTCGAGCAGTACTTC.

CDR3 bases: TGTGCCAGTAGTATAGGGACAGATACGCAGTATTTT. It codes for CASSIGTDTQYF. This rearrangement joins TRBV19 to TRBJ2-3; no clear D. With 1 base removed from V and 3 bases from J, the gap between germline ends came to 2 bases. Germline assignment: CDR1 LNHDA and CDR2 SQIVND (reference sequence). The CDR3 has 12 amino acids.

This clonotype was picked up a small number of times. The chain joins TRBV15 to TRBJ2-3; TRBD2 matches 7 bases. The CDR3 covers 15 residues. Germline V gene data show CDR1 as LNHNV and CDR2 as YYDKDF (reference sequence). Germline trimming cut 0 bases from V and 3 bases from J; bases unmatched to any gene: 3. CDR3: CATSREGRVTDTQYF. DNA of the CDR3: TGTGCCACCAGCAGAGAAGGGAGGGTTACAGATACGCAGTATTTT.

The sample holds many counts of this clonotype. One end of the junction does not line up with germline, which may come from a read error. In DNA form, the CDR3 reads TGTGCCAGCAGCCTGCACCTCCAAGGGACCCAGTACTTC. Translation gives CASSLHLQGTQYF. The chain links TRBV5-6 to TRBJ2-5; D is unclear. The length of the CDR3 is 13 residues. Germline V gives CDR1 SGHDT, CDR2 YYEEEE.

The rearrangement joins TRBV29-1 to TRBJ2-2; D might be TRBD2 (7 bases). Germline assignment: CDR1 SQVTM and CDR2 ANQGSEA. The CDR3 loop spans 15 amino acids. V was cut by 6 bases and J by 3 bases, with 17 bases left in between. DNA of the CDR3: TGCAGCGTAAGAAGGGGGGGTTTTGACACCGGGGAGCTGTTTTTT. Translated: CSVRRGGFDTGELFF.

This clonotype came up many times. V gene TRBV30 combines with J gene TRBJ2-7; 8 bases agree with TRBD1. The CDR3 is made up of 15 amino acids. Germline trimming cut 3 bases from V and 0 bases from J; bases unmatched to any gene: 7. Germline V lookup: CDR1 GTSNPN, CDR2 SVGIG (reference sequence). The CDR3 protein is CAWSIGGTGSYEQYF. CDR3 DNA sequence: TGTGCCTGGAGCATAGGGGGGACAGGCTCCTACGAGCAGTACTTC.

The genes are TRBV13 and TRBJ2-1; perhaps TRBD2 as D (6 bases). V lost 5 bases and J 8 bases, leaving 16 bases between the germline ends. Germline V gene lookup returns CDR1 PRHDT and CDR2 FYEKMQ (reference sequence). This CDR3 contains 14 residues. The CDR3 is CASSQRREADEQFF. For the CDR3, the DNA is TGTGCCAGCAGCCAGAGGCGGGAAGCAGATGAGCAGTTCTTC.

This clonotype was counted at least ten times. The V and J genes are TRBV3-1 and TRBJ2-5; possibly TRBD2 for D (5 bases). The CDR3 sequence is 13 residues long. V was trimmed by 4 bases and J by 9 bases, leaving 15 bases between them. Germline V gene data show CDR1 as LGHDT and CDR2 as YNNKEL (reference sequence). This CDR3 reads CASSRRTRTSQYF. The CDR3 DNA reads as TGTGCCAGCAGCCGTCGGACTCGGACGTCCCAGTACTTC.

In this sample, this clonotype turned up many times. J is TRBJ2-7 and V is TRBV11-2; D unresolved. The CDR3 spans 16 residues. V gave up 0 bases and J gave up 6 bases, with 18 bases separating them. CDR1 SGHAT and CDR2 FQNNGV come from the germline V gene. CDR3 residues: CASSLDYRTSGLEQYF. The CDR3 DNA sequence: TGTGCCAGCAGCTTAGATTACCGCACAAGTGGGCTCGAGCAGTACTTC.